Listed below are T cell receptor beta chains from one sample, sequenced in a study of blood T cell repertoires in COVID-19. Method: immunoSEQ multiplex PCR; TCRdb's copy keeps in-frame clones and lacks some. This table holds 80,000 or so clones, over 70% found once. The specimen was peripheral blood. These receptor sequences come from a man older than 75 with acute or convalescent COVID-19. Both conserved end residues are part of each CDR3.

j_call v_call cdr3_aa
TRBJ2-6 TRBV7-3 CASSTTGTGVGANVLTF
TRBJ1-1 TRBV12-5 CASGLEGAVGAFF
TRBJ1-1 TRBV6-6 CATTDRGTTEAFF
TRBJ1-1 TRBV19 CASSIWSARRNTEAFF
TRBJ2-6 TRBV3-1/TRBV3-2 CASSQSGWEPSGANVLTF
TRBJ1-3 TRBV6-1 CASSERGAFGNTIYF
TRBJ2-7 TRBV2 CASSDGGQEAYEQYF
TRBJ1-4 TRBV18 CASSLNRTGGLLNEKLFF
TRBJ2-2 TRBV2 CATGQGSNTGELFF
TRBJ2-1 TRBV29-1 CSATESSYNEQFF
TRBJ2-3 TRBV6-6 CASSYRGGDTQYF
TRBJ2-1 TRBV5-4 CASTGNHIYNEQFF
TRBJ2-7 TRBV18 CASSPGTAEQYF
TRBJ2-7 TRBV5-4 CASSSGQGRGEQYF
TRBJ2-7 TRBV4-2 CASSLRTSGYEQYF
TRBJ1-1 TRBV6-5 CASSLTGQGNAEAFF
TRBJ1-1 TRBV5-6 CASRAEGAVSTEAFF
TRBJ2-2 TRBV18 CASSITGGSNTGELFF
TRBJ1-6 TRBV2 CASSETENNNSPLHF
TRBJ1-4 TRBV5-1 CASSLTTAGEKLFF
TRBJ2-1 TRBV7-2 CASSLQAGGYNEQFF
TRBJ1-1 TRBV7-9 CASSLAGMDTEAFF
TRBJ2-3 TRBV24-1 CATSEAGERDTQYF
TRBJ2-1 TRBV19 CASSIDAPPSVNEQFF
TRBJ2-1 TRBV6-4 CASSAIAGGRFGSYNEQFF
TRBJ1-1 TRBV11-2 CASSLGANTEAFF
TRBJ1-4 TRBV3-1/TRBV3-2 CASSQAQDRAKKLFF
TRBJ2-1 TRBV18 CASSPPGGADEQFF
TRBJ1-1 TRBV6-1 CASSEGWGVAFF
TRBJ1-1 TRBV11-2 CASSPLAEAFF
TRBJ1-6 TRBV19 CASGEGDNSPLHF
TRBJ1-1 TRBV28 CASQTGTLNTEAFF
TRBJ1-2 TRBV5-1 CASSPEGTSYGYTF
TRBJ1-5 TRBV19 CASSRTGGVSNQPQHF
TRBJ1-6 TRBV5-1 CASSLGGTGDSPLHF
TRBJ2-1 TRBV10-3 CAISGTGTGPYNEQFF
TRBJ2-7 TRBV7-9 CASSLGGREQYF
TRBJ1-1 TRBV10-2 CASSEQGNTEAFF
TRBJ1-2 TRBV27 CASRGNRGDYGYTF
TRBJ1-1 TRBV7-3 CASSFTGYTEAFF
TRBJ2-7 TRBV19 CASSARDRLAEQYF
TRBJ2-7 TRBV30 CAWSRVGAFLGEQYF
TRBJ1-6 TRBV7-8 CASSPRGATKNNSPLHF
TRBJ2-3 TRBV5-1 CASSLGVGEKQYF
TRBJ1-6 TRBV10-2 CASSEGQGNSPLHF
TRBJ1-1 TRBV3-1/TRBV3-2 CASSSRRTNPEAFF
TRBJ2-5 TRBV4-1 CASSQDFAGLAGGLQETQYF
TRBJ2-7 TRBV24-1 CATIRGEMDYEQYF
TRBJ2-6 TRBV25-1 CASSESGGLGANVLTF
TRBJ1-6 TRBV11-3 CASSRHSYNSPLHF
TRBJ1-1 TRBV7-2 CASSTYRGNAFF
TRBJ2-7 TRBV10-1 CATNLDRRGAYEQYF
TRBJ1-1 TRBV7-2 CASRRRDTSMNTEAFF
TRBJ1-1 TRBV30 CAWSVYREAFF
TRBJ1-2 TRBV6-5 CASSYSTGRYGYTF
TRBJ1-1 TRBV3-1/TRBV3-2 CASSLTGNTEAFF
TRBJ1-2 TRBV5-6 CASSVLGRNYGYTF
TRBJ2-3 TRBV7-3 CASSSLAGGPTDTQYF